A selection of T cell receptor beta chains follows, all from one sample in a study of blood T cell repertoires in COVID-19. The repertoire was sequenced with immunoSEQ multiplex PCR; TCRdb's copy has only in-frame clones and lacks some. Of around 120,000 clones listed, about four fifths are singletons. Sequenced: peripheral blood. Receptor source: a man aged 40-50 years with active or convalescent COVID-19. Each CDR3 is given with its conserved first and last residue. Each record gives: J gene, V gene, CDR3 protein.

>TRBJ1-1|TRBV5-6
CASSLMGAGANAEAFF
>TRBJ2-6|TRBV6-5
CASQGVSGANVLTF
>TRBJ2-1|TRBV6-4
CASLGLDHNEQFF
>TRBJ2-6|TRBV19
CASSEQGRRFSGANVLTF
>TRBJ2-3|TRBV7-3
CASSSPGQGTGDTQYF
>TRBJ2-3|TRBV12-3/TRBV12-4
CASSSRGTDTQYF
>TRBJ1-1|TRBV6-5
CASKPPTGEATEAFF
>TRBJ1-2|TRBV18
CASSPAEGVTF
>TRBJ2-5|TRBV18
CASSPPQGGRETQYF
>TRBJ2-3|TRBV7-3
CASSTGLGTQYF
>TRBJ1-2|TRBV9
CASSVSGQGSYGYTF
>TRBJ2-7|TRBV7-6
CASSLDGGGGYEQYF
>TRBJ2-1|TRBV11-3
CASSLEGGTTNEQFF
>TRBJ2-6|TRBV10-2
CASSRGLAGAASPSGANVLTF
>TRBJ2-7|TRBV6-5
CASSYSLRGAYEQYF
>TRBJ2-2|TRBV7-3
CASSPSSTGELFF
>TRBJ2-7|TRBV29-1
CSVEGTGMGEQYF
>TRBJ2-5|TRBV12-3/TRBV12-4
CASSFTGETQYF